One and the same sample provided the 8 T cell receptor beta chains below, sequenced in a study of blood T cell repertoires in COVID-19. TCRdb's copy holds only in-frame clones and misses some; the assay was immunoSEQ multiplex PCR. The sample has about 170,000 clones; about 86% are singletons. Sequenced input: peripheral blood. The source of these receptors is a woman in her sixties or seventies who had recovered from COVID-19.

The chain recombines TRBV18 with TRBJ2-1, with TRBD2 matching 8 bases. J gave up 10 bases and V 3 bases, and 5 bases lay outside the gene matches. Germline assignment: CDR1 KGHSH and CDR2 LQKENI. This CDR3 has 13 amino acids. CDR3 sequence reads: CASSPTSGGEQFF. CDR3 DNA: TGTGCCAGCTCACCTACGAGCGGGGGAGAGCAGTTCTTC. Based on the CDR3 plus reference TRBV18 and TRBJ2-1, the full variable domain is NAGVMQNPRHLVRRRGQEARLRCSPMKGHSHVYWYRQLPEEGLKFMVYLQKENIIDESGMPKERFSAEFPKEGPSILRIQQVVRGDSAAYFCASSPTSGGEQFFGPGTRLTVL.

This chain uses TRBV28 with TRBJ2-7; a weak D match, TRBD2 (5 bases). Germline V gene data show CDR1 as MDHEN and CDR2 as SYDVKM. Deletions cut 1 base from V and 7 bases from J, with 11 bases between. This CDR3 spans 13 amino acids. The CDR3, as DNA: TGTGCCAGCAGTTTATCGGGCACGGGGGAGCAGTACTTC. Translating gives CASSLSGTGEQYF.

V is TRBV6-1 and J is TRBJ1-2; 11 bases align to TRBD1. Germline loops: CDR1 MNHNS, CDR2 SASEGT. With 5 bases clipped from V and 7 bases from J, the junction kept 6 bases outside the gene matches. The CDR3 contains 14 residues. CDR3 sequence: CASSSDRGLSGYTF. For the CDR3, the DNA is TGTGCCAGCAGTTCGGACAGGGGGCTCTCTGGCTACACCTTC.

Only one count was recorded for this clone. Here the CDR3 DNA reads TGCGCCAGCAGCTTGCAGGGTTACGAGCAGTACTTC. Translating it yields CASSLQGYEQYF. The rearrangement joins TRBV5-1 to TRBJ2-7; maybe TRBD1 (5 bases). The V and J ends lost 1 base and 4 bases respectively, with 6 bases between them. The CDR3 has 12 amino acids. CDR1 is SGHRS and CDR2 is YFSETQ in the germline V gene. The whole variable domain, remainder taken from reference TRBV5-1 and TRBJ2-7, is KAGVTQTPRYLIKTRGQQVTLSCSPISGHRSVSWYQQTPGQGLQFLFEYFSETQRNKGNFPGRFSGRQFSNSRSEMNVSTLELGDSALYLCASSLQGYEQYFGPGTRLTVT.

This clone was seen more than once but under ten times. The gene calls are TRBV7-8 and TRBJ2-5, with 7 bases fitting TRBD1. Germline assignment: CDR1 SGHVS and CDR2 FQNEAQ. There are 15 residues in the CDR3. V was clipped by 5 bases and J by 1 base; unmatched bases: 7. The DNA for the CDR3 is TGTGCCAGCAGCCCAGATAGGACAGGCCAAGAGACCCAGTACTTC. Amino acid sequence: CASSPDRTGQETQYF.

The J gene is TRBJ1-1, the V gene TRBV27; D may be TRBD1 (6 bases). The CDR3 has 12 residues. Germline lookup yields CDR1 MNHEY and CDR2 SMNVEV (reference sequence). V shed 4 bases and J shed 10 bases, with 13 bases lying between them. In DNA, the CDR3 is TGTGCCAGCAGTTCCCCCGGGGGGCCAGCTTTCTTT. It encodes CASSSPGGPAFF.

The V gene is TRBV30, the J gene TRBJ1-4, with D unresolved. Germline CDR1 and CDR2: GTSNPN and SVGIG (reference sequence). The V end was cut by 1 base, the J end by 5 bases, with 8 bases between. The CDR3 contains 13 residues. The CDR3 spells CAWSDSRNEKLFF. In DNA, the CDR3 is TGTGCCTGGAGTGACAGCAGAAATGAAAAACTGTTTTTT. Combining the CDR3 with reference TRBV30 and TRBJ1-4 gives the whole variable domain SQTIHQWPATLVQPVGSPLSLECTVEGTSNPNLYWYRQAAGRGLQLLFYSVGIGQISSEVPQNLSASRPQDRQFILSSKKLLLSDSGFYLCAWSDSRNEKLFFGSGTQLSVL.

The CDR3: CASSPGLKVKETQYF. The CDR3 region has the DNA TGTGCCAGCTCACCAGGGCTCAAAGTCAAAGAGACCCAGTACTTC. J is TRBJ2-5 and V is TRBV18; D is unresolved. Looked up from germline, CDR1 is KGHSH and CDR2 is LQKENI. The CDR3 runs 15 residues. V was trimmed by 2 bases and J by 3 bases, leaving 13 bases between them.